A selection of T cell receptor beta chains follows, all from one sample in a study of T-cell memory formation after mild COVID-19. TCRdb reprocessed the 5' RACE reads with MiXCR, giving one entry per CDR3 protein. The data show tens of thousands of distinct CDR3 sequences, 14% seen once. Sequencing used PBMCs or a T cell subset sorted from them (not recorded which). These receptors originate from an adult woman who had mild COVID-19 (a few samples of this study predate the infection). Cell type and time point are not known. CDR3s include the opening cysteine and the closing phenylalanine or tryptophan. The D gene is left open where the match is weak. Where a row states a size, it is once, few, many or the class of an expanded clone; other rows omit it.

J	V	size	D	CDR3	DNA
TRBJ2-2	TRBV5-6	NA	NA	CASSLGAGTGELFF	TGTGCCAGCAGCTTGGGCGCAGGGACCGGGGAGCTGTTTTTT
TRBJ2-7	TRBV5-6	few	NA	CASSFHGVGNTAYEQYF	TGTGCCAGCAGCTTCCACGGTGTCGGGAACACAGCCTACGAGCAGTACTTC
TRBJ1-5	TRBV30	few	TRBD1	CAWSAGTGRLDPQHF	TGTGCCTGGAGTGCCGGGACAGGGCGGCTTGATCCCCAGCATTTT
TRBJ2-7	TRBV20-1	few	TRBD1	CSAPVPGQGADEQYF	TGCAGTGCCCCAGTCCCGGGACAGGGGGCCGACGAGCAGTACTTC
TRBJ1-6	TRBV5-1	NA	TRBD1	CASRDPGTGDNSPLHF	TGCGCCAGCAGAGACCCCGGGACAGGAGATAATTCACCCCTCCACTTT
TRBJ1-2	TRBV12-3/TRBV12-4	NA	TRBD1	CASSFTGGGGYTF	TGTGCCAGCAGTTTTACAGGGGGCGGTGGCTACACCTTC
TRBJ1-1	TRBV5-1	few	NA	CASSLLNSEAFF	TGCGCCAGCAGCTTGTTGAATTCTGAAGCTTTCTTT
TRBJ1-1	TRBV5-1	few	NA	CASSPPQGNTEAFF	TGCGCCAGCAGTCCCCCCCAGGGGAACACTGAAGCTTTCTTT
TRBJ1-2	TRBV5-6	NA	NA	CASSLAGAWAYGYTF	TGTGCCAGCAGCTTGGCGGGGGCCTGGGCCTATGGCTACACCTTC
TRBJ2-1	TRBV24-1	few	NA	CATSDRSYNEQFF	TGTGCCACCAGTGACCGTTCCTACAATGAGCAGTTCTTC
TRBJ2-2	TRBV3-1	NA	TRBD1	CASSTFWTGGTGELFF	TGTGCCAGCAGCACCTTTTGGACAGGGGGGACCGGGGAGCTGTTTTTT
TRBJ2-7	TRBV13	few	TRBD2	CASSSGLVPYEQYF	TGTGCCAGCAGCTCTGGACTAGTCCCCTACGAGCAGTACTTC
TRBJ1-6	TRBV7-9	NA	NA	CASSLRGSGGAHSPLHF	TGTGCCAGCAGCTTAAGGGGGAGTGGGGGCGCACATTCACCCCTCCACTTT
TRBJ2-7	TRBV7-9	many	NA	CASSLAINSYEQYF	TGTGCCAGCAGCTTAGCCATAAACTCCTACGAGCAGTACTTC
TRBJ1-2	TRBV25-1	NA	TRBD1	CASSAQGQSPGYTF	TGTGCCAGCAGTGCCCAGGGACAGTCCCCCGGCTACACCTTC
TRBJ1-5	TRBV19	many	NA	CASSAPQGRGQPQHF	TGTGCCAGTAGTGCCCCACAGGGTAGGGGTCAGCCCCAGCATTTT
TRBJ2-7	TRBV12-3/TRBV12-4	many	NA	CASSSSMVPYEQYF	TGTGCCAGCAGCTCCTCAATGGTTCCCTACGAGCAGTACTTC
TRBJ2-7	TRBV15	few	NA	CATSRVYGKFDKEYF	TGTGCCACCAGCCGGGTATACGGGAAATTTGACAAAGAGTACTTC
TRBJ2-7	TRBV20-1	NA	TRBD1	CSARGQGAYEQYF	TGCAGTGCTAGAGGCCAGGGGGCCTACGAGCAGTACTTC
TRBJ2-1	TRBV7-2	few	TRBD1	CASSSQGAYNEQFF	TGTGCCAGCAGCTCACAGGGGGCCTACAATGAGCAGTTCTTC
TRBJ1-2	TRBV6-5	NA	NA	CASSYSGQIYGYTF	TGTGCCAGCAGTTACTCCGGACAGATCTATGGCTACACCTTC
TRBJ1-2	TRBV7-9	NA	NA	CASSKGVGGYTF	TGTGCCAGCAGCAAGGGGGTAGGCGGCTACACCTTC
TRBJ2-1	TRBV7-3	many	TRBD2	CASSLPLGTSGSGAGNEQFF	TGTGCCAGCAGCTTACCCCTCGGGACTAGCGGTTCCGGGGCCGGGAATGAGCAGTTCTTC
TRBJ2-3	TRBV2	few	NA	CASSAGTSNPDTQYF	TGTGCCAGCAGTGCAGGTACCTCCAACCCAGATACGCAGTATTTT
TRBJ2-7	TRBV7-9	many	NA	CASSLLVVENYEQYF	TGTGCCAGCAGCTTATTGGTGGTTGAAAACTACGAGCAGTACTTC
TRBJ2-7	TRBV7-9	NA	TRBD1	CASSFDDRAYEQYF	TGTGCCAGCAGCTTCGATGACAGGGCCTACGAGCAGTACTTC
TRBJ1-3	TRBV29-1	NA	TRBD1	CSVAGTASGNTIYF	TGCAGCGTTGCTGGGACAGCCTCTGGAAACACCATATATTTT
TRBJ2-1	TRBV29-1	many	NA	CSPRTVYNEQFF	TGCAGCCCCCGGACAGTTTACAATGAGCAGTTCTTC
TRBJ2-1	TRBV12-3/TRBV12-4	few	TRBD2	CASRPGLAGGDYNEQFF	TGTGCCAGCAGACCGGGACTAGCGGGGGGTGACTACAATGAGCAGTTCTTC
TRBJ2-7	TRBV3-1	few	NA	CASSQDEGLPAEQYF	TGTGCCAGCAGCCAAGATGAAGGGCTCCCGGCCGAGCAGTACTTC
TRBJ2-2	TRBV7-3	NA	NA	CASSSRPGVVTGELFF	TGTGCCAGCAGCTCCCGCCCGGGGGTTGTAACCGGGGAGCTGTTTTTT
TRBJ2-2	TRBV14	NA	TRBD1	CASSQAGTGGFGELFF	TGTGCCAGCAGCCAAGCCGGAACAGGGGGCTTCGGGGAGCTGTTTTTT
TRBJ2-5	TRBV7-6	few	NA	CASTRQGTGHQETQYF	TGTGCCAGCACCCGCCAGGGTACGGGCCACCAAGAGACCCAGTACTTC
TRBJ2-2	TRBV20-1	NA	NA	CSANSRDSLTGELFF	TGCAGTGCTAATTCCCGGGACTCCCTTACCGGGGAGCTGTTTTTT
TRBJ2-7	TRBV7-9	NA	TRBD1	CASSGQGHEQYF	TGTGCCAGCAGCGGACAGGGACACGAGCAGTACTTC
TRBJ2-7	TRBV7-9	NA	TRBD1	CASSLVGQGFEQYF	TGTGCCAGCAGCTTAGTCGGACAGGGGTTCGAGCAGTACTTC
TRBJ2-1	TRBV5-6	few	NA	CASSSFLSYNEQFF	TGTGCCAGCAGTTCGTTCCTGTCCTACAATGAGCAGTTCTTC
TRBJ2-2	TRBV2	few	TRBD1	CASSDPDRANTGELFF	TGTGCCAGCAGTGACCCTGACAGGGCGAACACCGGGGAGCTGTTTTTT
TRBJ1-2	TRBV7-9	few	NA	CASRHQASYGYTF	TGTGCCAGCAGACACCAGGCAAGCTATGGCTACACCTTC